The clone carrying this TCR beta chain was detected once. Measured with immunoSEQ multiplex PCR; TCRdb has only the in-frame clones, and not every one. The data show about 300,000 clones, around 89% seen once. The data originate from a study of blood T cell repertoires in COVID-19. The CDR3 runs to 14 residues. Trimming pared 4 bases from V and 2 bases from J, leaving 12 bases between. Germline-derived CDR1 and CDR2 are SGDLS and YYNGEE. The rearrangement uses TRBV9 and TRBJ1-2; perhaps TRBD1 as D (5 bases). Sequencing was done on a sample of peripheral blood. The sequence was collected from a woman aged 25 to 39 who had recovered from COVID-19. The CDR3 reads CASSTGAGNYGYTF. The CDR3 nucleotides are TGTGCCAGCAGCACCGGAGCAGGGAACTATGGCTACACCTTC.